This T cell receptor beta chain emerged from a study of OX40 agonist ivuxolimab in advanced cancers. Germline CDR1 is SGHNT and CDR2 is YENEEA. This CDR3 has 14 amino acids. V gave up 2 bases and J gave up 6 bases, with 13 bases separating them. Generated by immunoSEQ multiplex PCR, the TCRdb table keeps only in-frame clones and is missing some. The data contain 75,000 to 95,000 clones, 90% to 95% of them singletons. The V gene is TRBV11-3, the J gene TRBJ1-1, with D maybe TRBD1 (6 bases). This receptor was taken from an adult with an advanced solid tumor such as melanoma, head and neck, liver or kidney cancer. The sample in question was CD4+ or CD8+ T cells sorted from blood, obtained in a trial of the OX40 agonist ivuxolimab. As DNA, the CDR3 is TGTGCCAGCAGCTTAACAGGGTTAAGTTCTGAAGCTTTCTTT. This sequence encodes CASSLTGLSSEAFF.